This passage covers 8 T cell receptor beta chains from one sample sequenced in a study of patients and donors after allogeneic stem cell transplantation (dated by TCRdb to 2018 to 2021). The receptor library was made with RT-PCR. TCRdb shows the sequencer as NextSeq 550. The public reads were quality trimmed at Q25 with fastp and then assembled into clones with MiXCR by TCRdb, keeping productive beta chains. Rows matching on CDR3 protein sequence are summarized as one entry with the most common DNA and genes. In all, the sample holds roughly 960,000 distinct CDR3 sequences, and about a sixth of those were seen once. In total, the top ten clones hold 5% to 6.5% of the sample. The specimen was blood, either unsorted or a sorted T cell fraction (not recorded which). These receptor sequences come from a human donor who was either an allogeneic HSCT recipient or a stem cell or donor lymphocyte infusion donor (not recorded which). It is not recorded whose cells these are; they may come from a transplant donor.

The chain links TRBV4-1 to TRBJ2-7; maybe TRBD2 (6 bases). Deletions cut 3 bases from V and 4 bases from J, with 13 bases between. The CDR3 has 14 residues. Germline V CDR1 and CDR2: MGHRA, YSYEKL. CDR3 sequence (DNA): TGCGCCAGCAGCCAGCCGGGACTTAAATACGAGCAGTACTTC. Its protein product is CASSQPGLKYEQYF.

This clonotype was found a few times. The V and J genes are TRBV27 and TRBJ2-7, with 9 bases fitting TRBD2. Losses at the gene ends were 7 bases for V and 3 bases for J; bases not matched to a gene: 7. Germline V gives CDR1 MNHEY, CDR2 SMNVEV (reference sequence). This CDR3 spans 14 amino acids. The CDR3 coding sequence is TGTGCCAGCACCCGGCGGGAGGGATACTACGAGCAGTACTTC. Its translation: CASTRREGYYEQYF.

This clonotype was counted only a few times. The chain links TRBV20-1 to TRBJ2-7; the match to TRBD1 covers 9 bases. The CDR3 runs 14 residues. The V gene's germline CDR1 is DFQATT and CDR2 SNEGSKA (reference sequence). V was pared by 0 bases and J by 6 bases, with 6 bases of the junction left unmatched. The CDR3 protein is CSARDPGQGVEQYF. As DNA, the CDR3 is TGCAGTGCTAGAGATCCGGGACAGGGAGTCGAGCAGTACTTC.

DNA for the CDR3: TGTGCCAGCAGCGCCACCCGCGAATACAGGTCCAATCAGCCCCAGCATTTT. Translated: CASSATREYRSNQPQHF. This sequence joins TRBV7-8 and TRBJ1-5; TRBD1 might be the D (5 bases). The CDR3 runs 17 residues. V lost 5 bases and J lost 3, with 20 bases in between. CDR1 is SGHVS, CDR2 FQNEAQ, per germline.

This sequence joins TRBV7-8 and TRBJ2-4; TRBD1 matches at 7 bases. This CDR3 contains 15 residues. Per the germline V gene, CDR1 is SGHVS and CDR2 is FQNEAQ. V trimming: 0 bases; J trimming: 7 bases; junction bases outside the gene matches: 6. The CDR3 sequence: CASSLAGRGLNIQYF. Here the CDR3 DNA reads TGTGCCAGCAGCTTAGCGGGCAGGGGGTTGAACATTCAGTACTTC.

This clonotype was observed a handful of times. The gene calls are TRBV29-1 and TRBJ1-1; 8 positions match TRBD1. This CDR3 is 13 amino acids long. Germline trimming cut 7 bases from V and 5 bases from J; bases unmatched to any gene: 9. Per germline, CDR1 SQVTM and CDR2 ANQGSEA. The CDR3 here is CSGQDRVGTEAFF. As DNA, the CDR3 is TGCAGCGGCCAGGACAGGGTCGGGACTGAAGCTTTCTTT.

There are many counts of this clonotype. The chain links TRBV20-1 to TRBJ2-3, with D unresolved. This CDR3 comprises 16 residues. Germline-derived CDR1 and CDR2 are DFQATT and SNEGSKA (reference sequence). Deletions cut 0 bases from V and 0 bases from J, with 13 bases between. The CDR3, as DNA: TGCAGTGCTAGAGATATCAGACACCCCAGCACAGATACGCAGTATTTT. Amino acids: CSARDIRHPSTDTQYF.

This clonotype appeared many times. V is TRBV9 and J is TRBJ1-5; possibly TRBD1 for D (6 bases). Germline assignment: CDR1 SGDLS and CDR2 YYNGEE. V was cut by 4 bases and J by 5 bases, with 13 bases left in between. There are 14 residues in the CDR3. The CDR3 spells CASSPHAGDQPQHF. CDR3 in DNA: TGTGCCAGCAGCCCTCATGCAGGGGATCAGCCCCAGCATTTT.